The next 9 T cell receptor beta chains were all read from a single sample in a study of T cells expressing NK-cell markers. After re-calling the 5' RACE reads, TCRdb lists one entry per CDR3 protein, DNA absent. Across about 440,000 distinct CDR3 sequences, the top ten clones capture approximately 7% of the sample. The sample was blood T cells: a sorted CD56 or NKG2C T cell subset, CD4+ or CD8+ T cells, or bulk PBMC T cells (not recorded which). All receptors come from a woman between 18 and 69 years old in good health.

The chain links TRBV6-2 or TRBV6-3 to TRBJ2-7. The CDR3 contains 14 residues. Germline assignment: CDR1 MNHEY and CDR2 SVGEGT. The chain's CDR3 is CASSYSLSSYEQYF.

This rearrangement joins TRBV20-1 to TRBJ1-6; the TCRdb D gene call, TRBD1, has no DNA to confirm it. CDR3 size: 15 residues. Germline CDR1 is DFQATT and CDR2 is SNEGSKA (reference sequence). This CDR3 reads CSAPWGGFYGSPLHF.

The V and J genes are TRBV11-2 and TRBJ2-3; TCRdb indicates TRBD2, and absent DNA this call remains unverified. CDR1 is SGHAT and CDR2 is FQNNGV in the germline V gene. The CDR3 contains 12 residues. CDR3 region: CASSFSGVTQYF.

The genes are TRBV20-1 and TRBJ2-2; TCRdb returns TRBD1, unconfirmable since there is no DNA. CDR1 DFQATT and CDR2 SNEGSKA come from the germline V gene (reference sequence). The CDR3 sequence is 14 residues long. The CDR3 spells CSATSGMNTGELFF.

The chain joins TRBV9 to TRBJ1-4. This CDR3 region has 15 residues. In germline, CDR1 is SGDLS, CDR2 YYNGEE. CDR3 residues: CASSVLDGPWEKLFF.

V is TRBV7-9 and J is TRBJ2-2; TCRdb lists TRBD2, though no DNA is available to test this call. CDR1 and CDR2 from the germline V gene are SEHNR and FQNEAQ (reference sequence). The length of the CDR3 is 17 residues. This chain's CDR3 is CASSFESGTFNTGELFF.

The chain joins TRBV7-9 to TRBJ1-1; TCRdb reports TRBD1, a call that lacks DNA to check it against. The length of the CDR3 is 17 residues. Looked up from germline, CDR1 is SEHNR and CDR2 is FQNEAQ (reference sequence). CDR3 protein: CASNKGTGSSVNTEAFF.

CDR3 amino acids: CASSAGGRGDQPQHF. The chain couples TRBV9 to TRBJ1-5; TCRdb names TRBD1, which stays unverified in the absence of DNA. Germline CDR1 is SGDLS and CDR2 is YYNGEE. The CDR3 length is 15 residues.

This rearrangement joins TRBV6-5 to TRBJ2-5; TCRdb's assignment of TRBD1 cannot be checked, as there is no DNA. The CDR3 is 18 residues long. The germline CDR1 and CDR2 sequences are MNHEY and SVGAGI. CDR3 sequence: CASSYDGKFDRQQETQYF.